The rows below give T cell receptor beta chains drawn from one sample of a study of human T cells and chemical hapten exposure. TCRdb passed the RACE reads through MiXCR, listing each CDR3 protein once. The sample lists 25,000 to 35,000 distinct CDR3 sequences, 4.5% to 7.5% occurring once. The sample was whole blood, taken in connection with sensitization to the hapten diphenylcyclopropenone (DPC). These receptors were taken from a man aged 25-40 years with alopecia areata. Some clones in this sample may be carry-over from other donors' samples. The CDR3 runs from the conserved cysteine through the conserved F or W. A D gene is named only where the DNA matches it firmly. Sizes are listed as once, few, many, or a class for an expanded clone.

clone_size,v_call,j_call,d_call,cdr3_aa,cdr3_nt
many,TRBV20-1,TRBJ1-2,TRBD1,CSASLPGQGLGNYGYTF,TGCAGTGCTAGCCTTCCGGGACAGGGACTCGGCAACTATGGCTACACCTTC
many,TRBV20-1,TRBJ2-1,NA,CSALAASVFSYNEQFF,TGCAGTGCTTTAGCCGCTAGCGTCTTCTCCTACAATGAGCAGTTCTTC
few,TRBV3-2,TRBJ2-1,NA,CASRSLAGSSYNEQFF,TGTGCCAGCAGGTCATTAGCGGGGAGCTCCTACAATGAGCAGTTCTTC
many,TRBV6-2/TRBV6-3,TRBJ1-2,NA,CASSDAANYGYTF,TGTGCCAGCTCCGACGCAGCAAACTATGGCTACACCTTC
many,TRBV18,TRBJ1-5,NA,CASSPEDSNQPQHF,TGTGCCAGCTCACCGGAGGATAGCAATCAGCCCCAGCATTTT
many,TRBV30,TRBJ2-7,NA,CACRPAGSSYEQYF,TGTGCCTGCCGGCCGGCGGGAAGCTCCTACGAGCAGTACTTC
many,TRBV20-1,TRBJ2-7,TRBD2,CSARDPRTSGPYEQYF,TGCAGTGCTAGAGACCCCCGGACTAGCGGGCCCTACGAGCAGTACTTC
many,TRBV3-1,TRBJ2-3,NA,CASSQTSLPDTQYF,TGTGCCAGCAGCCAAACTAGCCTCCCAGATACGCAGTATTTT
many,TRBV24-1,TRBJ2-1,TRBD2,CATSGWTSGDNEQFF,TGTGCCACCAGTGGCTGGACTAGCGGGGACAATGAGCAGTTCTTC
many,TRBV6-5,TRBJ2-1,NA,CASSQSGPRGDEQFF,TGTGCCAGCAGTCAGTCCGGGCCCCGGGGAGATGAGCAGTTCTTC
many,TRBV29-1,TRBJ2-5,NA,CSALRETQYF,TGCAGCGCCCTCCGAGAGACCCAGTACTTC
many,TRBV7-2,TRBJ1-2,NA,CASSPRITNYGYTF,TGTGCCAGCAGTCCCAGGATTACTAACTATGGCTACACCTTC
many,TRBV3-1,TRBJ2-6,TRBD1,CASSQDGTAFSTNSGANVLTF,TGTGCCAGCAGCCAAGATGGGACAGCCTTCTCCACAAACTCTGGGGCCAACGTCCTGACTTTC
many,TRBV5-4,TRBJ2-7,NA,CASSSGDRPYEQYF,TGTGCCAGCAGTTCCGGGGACCGACCCTACGAGCAGTACTTC
many,TRBV30,TRBJ1-2,NA,CAWSGNYGYTF,TGTGCCTGGAGCGGTAACTATGGCTACACCTTC
many,TRBV7-2,TRBJ1-4,NA,CASSLDRGEKLFF,TGTGCCAGCAGCCTGGATAGAGGTGAAAAACTGTTTTTT
many,TRBV30,TRBJ2-5,NA,CAWSGQQETQYF,TGTGCCTGGAGTGGACAGCAAGAGACCCAGTACTTC
many,TRBV2,TRBJ2-1,NA,CASSEVGGGRRGQFF,TGTGCCAGCAGTGAAGTCGGAGGGGGACGCCGGGGGCAGTTCTTC
many,TRBV18,TRBJ2-7,TRBD2,CASSPRLDQRELGEQYF,TGTGCCAGCTCACCAAGGTTGGATCAGCGGGAGTTGGGCGAGCAGTACTTC
many,TRBV20-1,TRBJ1-2,NA,CSARLSQGANYGYTF,TGCAGTGCTAGGCTATCCCAGGGAGCGAACTATGGCTACACCTTC
many,TRBV2,TRBJ1-4,TRBD1,CASSRDRGTNEKLFF,TGTGCCAGCAGTCGGGACAGGGGAACTAATGAAAAACTGTTTTTT
many,TRBV19,TRBJ2-1,NA,CASSRPGLANNEQFF,TGTGCCAGTAGTAGACCGGGACTCGCCAACAATGAGCAGTTCTTC
many,TRBV5-6,TRBJ2-7,NA,CASSLVTSYEQYF,TGTGCCAGCAGCTTAGTTACCTCCTACGAGCAGTACTTC